This TCR beta chain is from a study of T cell responses to AZD1222 COVID-19 vaccine. Study summary: Combined were second doses at about 4 or about 12 weeks.

Data came from immunoSEQ multiplex PCR; TCRdb stores just in-frame clones and leaves some out. The table has 130,000 or so clones, around 87% seen once. About this clone: Antigen specificity is unknown.

Study-wide results and limits: Females made up more of the donors, who were largely white British, and clonal diversity may have come out too low.

Trimming shortened V by 2 bases and J by 2 bases, and 12 bases separated the two germline ends. The length of the CDR3 is 15 residues. Germline V gene data show CDR1 as SGHRS and CDR2 as YFSETQ. The sequence was obtained from an adult in good health. The sample was peripheral blood, taken on day 0 of AZD1222 vaccination. The chain is built from TRBV5-1 and TRBJ2-3; tentatively, D is TRBD2 (6 bases). DNA for the CDR3: TGCGCCAGCAGCTTTCGGGACTTTAACACAGATACGCAGTATTTT. This gives the protein CASSFRDFNTDTQYF.